Below, 2 T cell receptor beta chains from the same sample are listed, as sequenced in a study of blood T cells in healthy people across ages. Then a second PCR, running about 7 to 11 cycles, was carried out with a sample-barcoded 5' primer and a J-beta primer mix. TCRdb processed the 5' RACE reads anew with MiXCR; each CDR3 protein has one entry. The data hold about 690,000 distinct CDR3 sequences, with less than 45% observed a single time. Sample: blood. These receptors came from a man at least 80 years old in good health.

This clonotype was observed a handful of times. The chain couples TRBV7-8 to TRBJ2-5; no definite D call. Germline values: CDR1 SGHVS, CDR2 FQNEAQ. V shed 2 bases and J shed 4 bases, with 14 bases lying between them. The CDR3 runs to 15 residues. The CDR3 sequence: CASSLIEVSGETQYF. As DNA, the CDR3 is TGTGCCAGCAGCTTAATTGAAGTTTCCGGAGAGACCCAGTACTTC.

The rearrangement joins TRBV20-1 to TRBJ2-7; D is unclear. Per germline, CDR1 DFQATT and CDR2 SNEGSKA (reference sequence). Trimming left V 6 bases short and J 2 bases short, with 11 bases between. The CDR3 runs to 12 residues. The CDR3 bases are TGCAGTGCCAAGGGCCAAACCTACGAGCAGTACTTC. This sequence encodes CSAKGQTYEQYF.